These T cell receptor beta chains were read from a single sample in a study of human T cells and chemical hapten exposure. TCRdb redid the calling of the RACE reads with MiXCR, one entry per CDR3 protein. The table has around 300,000 distinct CDR3 sequences, roughly 6% seen once. Sequencing used whole blood, obtained in connection with sensitization to the hapten diphenylcyclopropenone (DPC). These receptors were collected from a woman in her late teens or twenties with alopecia areata. Some clones in this sample may be carry-over from other donors' samples. The CDR3 runs from the conserved cysteine through the conserved F or W. The D gene is left open where the match is weak. The size of a clone is reported for some rows only, either as once, few or many, or as a class for expanded clones.

abundance: many; j_gene: TRBJ1-2; d_gene: TRBD1; v_gene: TRBV27; CDR3nt: TGTGCCGCTGGACAGGAGCTATATGGCTACACCTTC; CDR3aa: CAAGQELYGYTF
abundance: few; j_gene: TRBJ2-1; d_gene: TRBD2; v_gene: TRBV7-3; CDR3nt: TGTGCCAGCAGCTTAGGGACGGGAGGGAATGAGCAGTTCTTC; CDR3aa: CASSLGTGGNEQFF
abundance: -; j_gene: TRBJ2-6; d_gene: -; v_gene: TRBV7-9; CDR3nt: TGTGCCAGCAGCTCGACCGTTAGGGGAACTGGGGCCAACGTCCTGACTTTC; CDR3aa: CASSSTVRGTGANVLTF
abundance: once; j_gene: TRBJ1-2; d_gene: -; v_gene: TRBV6-5; CDR3nt: TGTGCCAGCAGTTACGGGGGTCCTGATGGCTACACCTTC; CDR3aa: CASSYGGPDGYTF
abundance: many; j_gene: TRBJ2-7; d_gene: TRBD1; v_gene: TRBV7-2; CDR3nt: TGTGCCAGCAGCTTAGGGCCCCGGGACAGGTATTCGGAGCAGTACTTC; CDR3aa: CASSLGPRDRYSEQYF
abundance: -; j_gene: TRBJ2-4; d_gene: TRBD1; v_gene: TRBV5-1; CDR3nt: TGCGCCAGCAGCCCGGCTGGGGGACAGGGGGGAAACATTCAGTACTTC; CDR3aa: CASSPAGGQGGNIQYF
abundance: -; j_gene: TRBJ2-7; d_gene: TRBD1; v_gene: TRBV29-1; CDR3nt: TGCAGCGTAGGGACAGGAAACTCCTACGAGCAGTACTTC; CDR3aa: CSVGTGNSYEQYF
abundance: few; j_gene: TRBJ2-6; d_gene: TRBD1; v_gene: TRBV7-6; CDR3nt: TGTGCCAGCAGCTTAGTAGGGCCGAGGGGACAGGGAACTTCTGGGGCCAACGTCCTGACTTTC; CDR3aa: CASSLVGPRGQGTSGANVLTF
abundance: few; j_gene: TRBJ2-1; d_gene: TRBD2; v_gene: TRBV7-2; CDR3nt: TGTGCCAGCAGCTTAGCGCTAGCGGGGGGACTCTCCTACAATGAGCAGTTCTTC; CDR3aa: CASSLALAGGLSYNEQFF
abundance: few; j_gene: TRBJ2-2; d_gene: -; v_gene: TRBV7-9; CDR3nt: TGTGCCAGCAGCCGCGGTGGTGCCGGGGAGCTGTTTTTT; CDR3aa: CASSRGGAGELFF
abundance: -; j_gene: TRBJ2-7; d_gene: -; v_gene: TRBV6-5; CDR3nt: TGTGCCAGCAGTTACTCGGGGGGCGTCACGGCCTACGAGCAGTACTTC; CDR3aa: CASSYSGGVTAYEQYF
abundance: many; j_gene: TRBJ2-1; d_gene: TRBD1; v_gene: TRBV20-1; CDR3nt: TGCAGTGGAATCGGGACAGGACTTTACAATGAGCAGTTCTTC; CDR3aa: CSGIGTGLYNEQFF
abundance: -; j_gene: TRBJ2-7; d_gene: -; v_gene: TRBV12-3/TRBV12-4; CDR3nt: TGTGCCAGCAGTTTCGGCGGGGCGGATTACGAGCAGTACTTC; CDR3aa: CASSFGGADYEQYF
abundance: many; j_gene: TRBJ2-1; d_gene: -; v_gene: TRBV6-2/TRBV6-3; CDR3nt: TGTGCCAGCAGTTACGGGGTGGTTGAGCAGTTCTTC; CDR3aa: CASSYGVVEQFF
abundance: few; j_gene: TRBJ2-5; d_gene: -; v_gene: TRBV5-5; CDR3nt: TGTGCCAGCTCCCCCTTTAGGGTCCAAGAGACCCAGTACTTC; CDR3aa: CASSPFRVQETQYF
abundance: -; j_gene: TRBJ2-5; d_gene: -; v_gene: TRBV2; CDR3nt: TGTGCCAGCAGTGCGGGCCTAGGGGCTGGGGAGACCCAGTACTTC; CDR3aa: CASSAGLGAGETQYF
abundance: many; j_gene: TRBJ1-6; d_gene: TRBD1; v_gene: TRBV3-1; CDR3nt: TGTGCCAGCAGCCAAGTTAGGACAGGCCTTAATTCACCCCTCCACTTT; CDR3aa: CASSQVRTGLNSPLHF
abundance: many; j_gene: TRBJ2-3; d_gene: -; v_gene: TRBV12-3/TRBV12-4; CDR3nt: TGTGCCAGCAGTCGAGCTGCCGGTAATACGCAGTATTTT; CDR3aa: CASSRAAGNTQYF
abundance: few; j_gene: TRBJ2-7; d_gene: -; v_gene: TRBV6-2/TRBV6-3; CDR3nt: TGTGCCAGCAGTTACGGGTTAAGGGCGTCCGAGCAGTACTTC; CDR3aa: CASSYGLRASEQYF
abundance: few; j_gene: TRBJ1-5; d_gene: TRBD1; v_gene: TRBV7-9; CDR3nt: TGTGCCAGCAGCGCTGGACAGGACCTCTCTTGCCATTTT; CDR3aa: CASSAGQDLSCHF
abundance: -; j_gene: TRBJ1-6; d_gene: TRBD1; v_gene: TRBV20-1; CDR3nt: TGCAGTGCTAGAGGAGCAGGGACAGGGGGTAATTCACCCCTCCACTTT; CDR3aa: CSARGAGTGGNSPLHF
abundance: many; j_gene: TRBJ2-5; d_gene: -; v_gene: TRBV6-5; CDR3nt: TGTGCCAGCAGCCCATCCTGGACTCGAAGGCAAGAGACCCAGTACTTC; CDR3aa: CASSPSWTRRQETQYF
abundance: -; j_gene: TRBJ2-3; d_gene: -; v_gene: TRBV11-2; CDR3nt: TGTGCCAGCAGCCCTGTTTCGCGCCGAGATACGCAGTATTTT; CDR3aa: CASSPVSRRDTQYF
abundance: few; j_gene: TRBJ1-2; d_gene: -; v_gene: TRBV4-3; CDR3nt: TGCGCCAGCAGCCAGTCGTGGCGGATCACTAACTATGGCTACACCTTC; CDR3aa: CASSQSWRITNYGYTF
abundance: many; j_gene: TRBJ2-3; d_gene: -; v_gene: TRBV5-1; CDR3nt: TGCGCCAGCAGCTCGGCGGAGGTTCCTTGGTATTTT; CDR3aa: CASSSAEVPWYF
abundance: -; j_gene: TRBJ2-3; d_gene: -; v_gene: TRBV5-1; CDR3nt: TGCGCCAGCAGCTTGGCCGGCCCCGACGCAGGTGCGCAGTATTTT; CDR3aa: CASSLAGPDAGAQYF
abundance: -; j_gene: TRBJ2-3; d_gene: -; v_gene: TRBV20-1; CDR3nt: TGCAGTAGATACACAGATACGCAGTATTTT; CDR3aa: CSRYTDTQYF
abundance: many; j_gene: TRBJ1-5; d_gene: TRBD1; v_gene: TRBV25-1; CDR3nt: TGTGCCAGCAGTGGATATGGGACAGAAAATCAGCCCCAGCATTTT; CDR3aa: CASSGYGTENQPQHF
abundance: many; j_gene: TRBJ1-2; d_gene: -; v_gene: TRBV12-5; CDR3nt: TGTGCTAGTGGCCTGACCGGGCAGGGACGAATATATGGCTACACCTTC; CDR3aa: CASGLTGQGRIYGYTF
abundance: many; j_gene: TRBJ2-3; d_gene: TRBD1; v_gene: TRBV20-1; CDR3nt: TGCAGTGCTACCGACAGGGCAGATACGCAGTATTTT; CDR3aa: CSATDRADTQYF
abundance: -; j_gene: TRBJ2-3; d_gene: TRBD1; v_gene: TRBV4-2; CDR3nt: TGTGCCAGCGGACGAGAGAGGGGGCAACCAGATACGCAGTATTTT; CDR3aa: CASGRERGQPDTQYF
abundance: few; j_gene: TRBJ2-3; d_gene: TRBD1; v_gene: TRBV20-1; CDR3nt: TGCAGTGCTTCTCGACAGGGGGCAAGCACAGATACGCAGTATTTT; CDR3aa: CSASRQGASTDTQYF
abundance: many; j_gene: TRBJ2-7; d_gene: TRBD2; v_gene: TRBV4-1; CDR3nt: TGCGCCAGCAGCCAAGATTCTAGCGGGGTCTACGAGCAGTACTTC; CDR3aa: CASSQDSSGVYEQYF
abundance: many; j_gene: TRBJ1-5; d_gene: -; v_gene: TRBV2; CDR3nt: TGTGCCAGCAGTGAAGACCCCCTCACCAATCAGCCCCAGCATTTT; CDR3aa: CASSEDPLTNQPQHF
abundance: many; j_gene: TRBJ1-1; d_gene: TRBD1; v_gene: TRBV6-5; CDR3nt: TGTGCCAGCAGTTACTCGACAGGGAGGATTGAAGCTTTCTTT; CDR3aa: CASSYSTGRIEAFF
abundance: -; j_gene: TRBJ2-1; d_gene: TRBD1; v_gene: TRBV6-2/TRBV6-3; CDR3nt: TGTGCCAGCAGTGACAGGGGCCAAACTTACAATGAGCAGTTCTTC; CDR3aa: CASSDRGQTYNEQFF
abundance: -; j_gene: TRBJ2-7; d_gene: -; v_gene: TRBV5-5; CDR3nt: TGTGCCAGCAGCTCCGGACCGACGAGCTCCTACGAGCAGTACTTC; CDR3aa: CASSSGPTSSYEQYF
abundance: many; j_gene: TRBJ2-7; d_gene: TRBD1; v_gene: TRBV6-5; CDR3nt: TGTGCCAGCAGTTACGATCGGTCAGGGGGTCGCGAGCAGTACTTC; CDR3aa: CASSYDRSGGREQYF
abundance: few; j_gene: TRBJ2-1; d_gene: -; v_gene: TRBV10-3; CDR3nt: TGTGCCATCCACGACAGCAATGAGCAGTTCTTC; CDR3aa: CAIHDSNEQFF
abundance: many; j_gene: TRBJ1-1; d_gene: -; v_gene: TRBV6-5; CDR3nt: TGTGCCAGCGGTGCTGGGGGTACTGAAGCTTTCTTT; CDR3aa: CASGAGGTEAFF
abundance: few; j_gene: TRBJ1-5; d_gene: -; v_gene: TRBV3-1; CDR3nt: TGTGCCAGCAGCCAAGAACACACAGATACGCAGCATTTT; CDR3aa: CASSQEHTDTQHF